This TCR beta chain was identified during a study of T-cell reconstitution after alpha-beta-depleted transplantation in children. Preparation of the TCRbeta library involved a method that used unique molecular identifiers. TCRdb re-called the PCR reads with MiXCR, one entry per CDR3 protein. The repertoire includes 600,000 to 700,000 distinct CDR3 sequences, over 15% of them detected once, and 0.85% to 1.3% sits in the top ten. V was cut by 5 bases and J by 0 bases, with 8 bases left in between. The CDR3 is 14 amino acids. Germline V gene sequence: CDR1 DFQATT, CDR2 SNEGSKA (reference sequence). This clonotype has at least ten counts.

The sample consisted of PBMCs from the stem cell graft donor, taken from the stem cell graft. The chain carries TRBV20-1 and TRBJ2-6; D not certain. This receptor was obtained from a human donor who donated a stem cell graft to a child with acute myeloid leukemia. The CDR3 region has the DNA TGCAGTGCTTCGGACGTCTCTGGGGCCAACGTCCTGACTTTC. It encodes CSASDVSGANVLTF.